The 7 T cell receptor beta chains below come from one sample, sequenced in a study of technical replicates of blood from several donors. The method was immunoSEQ multiplex PCR; TCRdb's version includes in-frame clones alone and lacks a portion of them. The sample holds more than 45,000 clones, about nine tenths seen once. The source material was PBMCs. The origin of the receptors is a human donor in good health. Some clones in this sample may be carry-over from other donors' samples.

The rearrangement links TRBV7-2 to TRBJ1-1; weak D call: TRBD1 (6 bases). V was clipped by 3 bases and J by 2 bases, with 16 bases between them. CDR1 and CDR2 (germline): SGHTA, FQGNSA. The CDR3 totals 16 residues. The CDR3 sequence: CASSLESAGANTEAFF. CDR3 DNA sequence: TGTGCCAGCAGCTTGGAATCTGCAGGGGCTAACACTGAAGCTTTCTTT.

The chain employs TRBV4-3 and TRBJ2-4, with a weak D call TRBD2 (6 bases). The germline V gene encodes CDR1 LGHNA and CDR2 YSLEER. V lost 2 bases and J 7 bases, leaving 12 bases between the germline ends. CDR3 length equals 14 residues. The CDR3 region is CASSQSAAGNIQYF. DNA for the CDR3: TGCGCCAGCAGCCAATCCGCGGCGGGGAACATTCAGTACTTC.

The CDR3 spells CASSLGQDLNTEAFF. The CDR3 bases are TGTGCCAGCAGCTTAGGACAGGACTTGAACACTGAAGCTTTCTTT. V gene TRBV7-9 combines with J gene TRBJ1-1; tentatively, D is TRBD1 (6 bases). V gave up 1 base and J gave up 0 bases, with 9 bases separating them. CDR3 length equals 15 residues. In germline, CDR1 is SEHNR, CDR2 FQNEAQ (reference sequence).

The chain uses TRBV7-3 and TRBJ2-3; 9 positions match TRBD2. The CDR3 is 17 amino acids. CDR1 is SGHTA and CDR2 is FQGTGA in the germline V gene. The V segment lost 1 base and the J segment 0 bases; nucleotides outside the gene matches: 5. This CDR3 is CASSLIPAGGSTDTQYF. As DNA, the CDR3 is TGTGCCAGCAGCTTAATCCCTGCGGGGGGGAGCACAGATACGCAGTATTTT.

The chain recombines TRBV4-1 with TRBJ2-3; D is ambiguous. With 3 bases removed from V and 6 bases from J, the gap between germline ends came to 13 bases. The length of the CDR3 is 14 residues. Germline loops: CDR1 MGHRA, CDR2 YSYEKL. This CDR3 reads CASSHLLSSDTQYF. CDR3 DNA sequence: TGCGCCAGCAGCCATCTCCTTTCCTCGGATACGCAGTATTTT.

The chain carries TRBV4-2 and TRBJ2-3; D is perhaps TRBD1 (6 bases). The CDR3 has 14 amino acids. The germline V and J ends were trimmed by 0 bases and 9 bases, with 13 bases remaining between them. Germline-derived CDR1 and CDR2 are LGHNA and YNFKEQ. CDR3 DNA sequence: TGTGCCAGCAGCCAAGATCAAGGCCAGGGGACGCAGTATTTT. Its protein product is CASSQDQGQGTQYF.

This rearrangement joins TRBV19 to TRBJ1-5; 7 bases fit TRBD1. The CDR3 runs 14 residues. Per the germline V gene, CDR1 is LNHDA and CDR2 is SQIVND (reference sequence). Unmatched junction bases numbered 8, after V lost 5 bases and J lost 7 bases. The CDR3 loop is CASSAQGLKQPQHF. The CDR3 DNA sequence: TGTGCCAGTAGTGCACAGGGGCTGAAACAGCCCCAGCATTTT.